These T cell receptor beta chains were read from a single sample in a study of read filtering for tumor transcriptome and immune sequencing. TCRdb processed the reads anew with MiXCR; each CDR3 protein has one entry. This sample has more than 100,000 distinct CDR3 sequences; about 12% occur once, and the top ten carry just under 8.5%. The sequenced material came from a population of CD138-negative cells sorted from bone marrow. Source of these receptors: a donor at least 40 years old with multiple myeloma. CDR3s include the opening cysteine and the closing phenylalanine or tryptophan. The order of the fields is CDR3 protein, CDR3 DNA, clone size, J gene, D gene, V gene. The D gene is left open where the match is weak. Each size is once, few, many, or a class for an expanded clone.

CDR3aa: CASSPGLPITGELFF
CDR3nt: TGTGCCAGCAGTCCGGGACTACCAATCACCGGGGAGCTGTTTTTT
abundance: many
j_gene: TRBJ2-2
d_gene: TRBD2
v_gene: TRBV7-9

CDR3aa: CASSQERWTSGKYYNEQFF
CDR3nt: TGTGCCAGCAGCCAAGAAAGATGGACTAGCGGGAAGTATTACAATGAGCAGTTCTTC
abundance: many
j_gene: TRBJ2-1
d_gene: TRBD2
v_gene: TRBV5-5

CDR3aa: CASSLQEVGRNSPLHF
CDR3nt: TGTGCCAGCAGCTTACAGGAGGTGGGGCGTAATTCACCCCTCCACTTT
abundance: many
j_gene: TRBJ1-6
d_gene: NA
v_gene: TRBV13

CDR3aa: CASSFDRLAEKLFF
CDR3nt: TGTGCCAGCAGCTTCGACCGACTCGCTGAAAAACTGTTTTTT
abundance: many
j_gene: TRBJ1-4
d_gene: NA
v_gene: TRBV7-9

CDR3aa: CSASSAKEDGYTF
CDR3nt: TGCAGTGCTAGTAGCGCGAAGGAAGATGGCTACACCTTC
abundance: many
j_gene: TRBJ1-2
d_gene: NA
v_gene: TRBV20-1

CDR3aa: CASSLVGTGDEQFF
CDR3nt: TGTGCCAGCAGCTTAGTTGGGACAGGGGATGAGCAGTTCTTC
abundance: many
j_gene: TRBJ2-1
d_gene: TRBD1
v_gene: TRBV7-2

CDR3aa: CASSLRVVNTEAFF
CDR3nt: TGTGCCAGCAGCTTAAGGGTCGTGAACACTGAAGCTTTCTTT
abundance: many
j_gene: TRBJ1-1
d_gene: NA
v_gene: TRBV7-9

CDR3aa: CASSSGLASHPSTDTQYF
CDR3nt: TGTGCCAGCAGCTCCGGACTAGCTTCCCACCCAAGCACAGATACGCAGTATTTT
abundance: many
j_gene: TRBJ2-3
d_gene: TRBD2
v_gene: TRBV7-9

CDR3aa: CASSGGLQPQHF
CDR3nt: TGTGCCAGCAGTGGGGGCCTTCAGCCCCAGCATTTT
abundance: many
j_gene: TRBJ1-5
d_gene: NA
v_gene: TRBV2

CDR3aa: CATSRVASDNYGYTF
CDR3nt: TGTGCCACCAGCAGAGTCGCATCTGACAACTATGGCTACACCTTC
abundance: many
j_gene: TRBJ1-2
d_gene: NA
v_gene: TRBV15

CDR3aa: CSASLMKAGVSNEQFF
CDR3nt: TGCAGTGCTAGCCTTATGAAAGCGGGAGTGTCGAATGAGCAGTTCTTC
abundance: many
j_gene: TRBJ2-1
d_gene: TRBD2
v_gene: TRBV20-1

CDR3aa: CASSQGGSSYNEQFF
CDR3nt: TGTGCCAGCAGCCAGGGAGGGAGCTCCTACAATGAGCAGTTCTTC
abundance: many
j_gene: TRBJ2-1
d_gene: TRBD2
v_gene: TRBV9

CDR3aa: CASSQGQGTRLGNEQFF
CDR3nt: TGTGCCAGCAGCCAAGGCCAGGGGACTAGATTGGGTAATGAGCAGTTCTTC
abundance: many
j_gene: TRBJ2-1
d_gene: NA
v_gene: TRBV3-2

CDR3aa: CASSWRTSGSYEQYF
CDR3nt: TGCGCCAGCAGCTGGAGGACTAGCGGCTCCTACGAGCAGTACTTC
abundance: many
j_gene: TRBJ2-7
d_gene: TRBD2
v_gene: TRBV5-1

CDR3aa: CASSSLLGNTDTQYF
CDR3nt: TGTGCCAGCAGCTCCCTTTTAGGTAACACAGATACGCAGTATTTT
abundance: many
j_gene: TRBJ2-3
d_gene: NA
v_gene: TRBV5-4

CDR3aa: CASSSRGKETQYF
CDR3nt: TGTGCCAGCAGTTCCAGGGGGAAAGAGACCCAGTACTTC
abundance: many
j_gene: TRBJ2-5
d_gene: TRBD1
v_gene: TRBV12-3/TRBV12-4

CDR3aa: CASRPRATGELFF
CDR3nt: TGCGCCAGCAGGCCCCGGGCCACCGGGGAGCTGTTTTTT
abundance: many
j_gene: TRBJ2-2
d_gene: NA
v_gene: TRBV5-1

CDR3aa: CASSTGSSYNSPLHF
CDR3nt: TGTGCCAGCAGCACAGGGAGCTCCTATAATTCACCCCTCCACTTT
abundance: many
j_gene: TRBJ1-6
d_gene: NA
v_gene: TRBV9

CDR3aa: CASSEALADTQYF
CDR3nt: TGTGCCAGCAGTGAAGCTTTGGCAGATACGCAGTATTTT
abundance: many
j_gene: TRBJ2-3
d_gene: NA
v_gene: TRBV2

CDR3aa: CASSLESHEQFF
CDR3nt: TGTGCCAGCAGCTTAGAGTCGCATGAGCAGTTCTTC
abundance: many
j_gene: TRBJ2-1
d_gene: NA
v_gene: TRBV11-3

CDR3aa: CASRGTSGLYNEQFF
CDR3nt: TGTGCCAGCAGAGGGACTAGCGGGCTTTACAATGAGCAGTTCTTC
abundance: many
j_gene: TRBJ2-1
d_gene: TRBD2
v_gene: TRBV12-3/TRBV12-4